This T cell receptor (beta chain) was sequenced for a study of blood T cell repertoires in COVID-19. At the level of the study: Acute and convalescent COVID-19 specimens originated in the United States, Italy and Spain.

Sequenced by immunoSEQ multiplex PCR; TCRdb stores in-frame clones only, minus some. The table lists roughly 210,000 clones, around 86% of them singletons. Per the germline V gene, CDR1 is MDHEN and CDR2 is SYDVKM. CDR3 length: 15 residues. With 5 bases removed from V and 1 base from J, the gap between germline ends came to 12 bases. The chain joins TRBV28 to TRBJ1-5, with D perhaps matching TRBD1 (5 bases). Sample: PBMCs or T cells enriched from blood (not recorded which). The TCR originated in a man aged 30 to 39 in a cohort exposed to, infected with or recovered from COVID-19 (not recorded which). CDR3 in DNA: TGTGCCAGCAGTCCTCCCAGGGCCAGCAATCAGCCCCAGCATTTT. Encoded protein: CASSPPRASNQPQHF.